The present T cell receptor beta chain was sequenced within a study of control samples from healthy donors and cancer patients. Repertoires were generated with immunoSEQ multiplex PCR, while TCRdb's copy carries only in-frame clones and drops some. The sample contains tens of thousands of clones, around 87% of which appear only once. V gave up 0 bases and J gave up 1 base, with 10 bases separating them. This CDR3 contains 15 residues. Germline assignment: CDR1 SGHNT and CDR2 YYREEE (reference sequence). Sequenced sample: PBMCs. The rearrangement uses TRBV5-4 and TRBJ1-1, with a weak D call TRBD1 (5 bases). This TCR derives from a woman between 55 and 75 years old with lung cancer. CDR3 in amino acids: CASSLAGAGNTEAFF. For the CDR3, the DNA is TGTGCCAGCAGCTTGGCCGGGGCCGGGAACACTGAAGCTTTCTTT.